A selection of T cell receptor beta chains follows, all from one sample in a study of CD8+CD57+ T cells in acquired aplastic anemia. Each CDR3 protein gets one entry after TCRdb re-called the reads with MiXCR. The sample includes about 190,000 distinct CDR3 sequences, around 59% of them seen just once. The specimen was sorted CD4+, CD8+, or CD8+CD57+ T cells (not recorded which) from PBMCs. These receptors originate from a human donor in good health, serving as a control. CDR3s include the opening cysteine and the closing phenylalanine or tryptophan. A D gene is named only where the DNA matches it firmly. The size entry is marked missing in some rows and otherwise reads once, few, many or a size class.

size: .; D: TRBD1; J: TRBJ1-6; V: TRBV7-9; DNA: TGTGCCAGCAGCTTATCGGGACAGGTATACCTCCACTTT; CDR3: CASSLSGQVYLHF
size: .; D: TRBD2; J: TRBJ2-3; V: TRBV14; DNA: TGTGCCAGCAGCCGACTAGCGGGGGGGCGGGTGACAGATACGCAGTATTTT; CDR3: CASSRLAGGRVTDTQYF
size: .; D: .; J: TRBJ2-7; V: TRBV19; DNA: TGTGCCAGTAGACCCTCCTTTGACGAGCAGTACTTC; CDR3: CASRPSFDEQYF
size: many; D: .; J: TRBJ2-1; V: TRBV14; DNA: TGTGCCAGCAGCCAAGTTTCTCGGAGCTCCTACAATGAGCAGTTCTTC; CDR3: CASSQVSRSSYNEQFF
size: .; D: TRBD1; J: TRBJ2-1; V: TRBV29-1; DNA: TGCAGCGCCGTCGGACAGGGGGCCGCAAATGAGCAGTTCTTC; CDR3: CSAVGQGAANEQFF
size: many; D: .; J: TRBJ1-2; V: TRBV10-3; DNA: TGTGCCATCAGTGGCGGAGAAAGATATGGCTACACCTTC; CDR3: CAISGGERYGYTF
size: .; D: .; J: TRBJ1-2; V: TRBV15; DNA: TGTGCCACCAGCAGAGATCTCGTGGCACGGGTTGGCTACACCTTC; CDR3: CATSRDLVARVGYTF
size: few; D: .; J: TRBJ1-5; V: TRBV6-2/TRBV6-3; DNA: TGTGCCAGCGGGCAGGGATATAGCAATCAGCCCCAGCATTTT; CDR3: CASGQGYSNQPQHF
size: .; D: TRBD1; J: TRBJ2-3; V: TRBV24-1; DNA: TGTGCCACCAGTGCTCTTGGACAGGGTCCAGATACGCAGTATTTT; CDR3: CATSALGQGPDTQYF
size: .; D: TRBD1; J: TRBJ2-3; V: TRBV29-1; DNA: TGCAGCGTTGACCCGGCGGACAGGGGTACAGATACGCAGTATTTT; CDR3: CSVDPADRGTDTQYF
size: .; D: .; J: TRBJ1-2; V: TRBV2; DNA: TGTGCCAGCAGCTTGGGACCAAACTATGGCTACACCTTC; CDR3: CASSLGPNYGYTF
size: .; D: TRBD2; J: TRBJ2-3; V: TRBV7-9; DNA: TGTGCCAGCAGCTTGGGGGCTAGCGGGGGGGCCGGAAGCACAGATACGCAGTATTTT; CDR3: CASSLGASGGAGSTDTQYF
size: .; D: TRBD2; J: TRBJ2-7; V: TRBV9; DNA: TGTGCCAGCAGCGTAGCCTCGGGGGGGCTGCGGGAGCAGTACTTC; CDR3: CASSVASGGLREQYF
size: many; D: .; J: TRBJ2-7; V: TRBV7-9; DNA: TGTGCCAGCAGCTCCGGGACTGTGACCTACGAGCAGTACTTC; CDR3: CASSSGTVTYEQYF
size: once; D: .; J: TRBJ2-7; V: TRBV7-2; DNA: TGTGCCAGCAGCCCTATTGTCGGGGACTCCTACGAGCAGTACTTC; CDR3: CASSPIVGDSYEQYF
size: many; D: .; J: TRBJ2-1; V: TRBV29-1; DNA: TGCAGCGTTGATTCTATAGTGCGCAGCTCCTACAATGAGCAGTTCTTC; CDR3: CSVDSIVRSSYNEQFF
size: few; D: .; J: TRBJ1-4; V: TRBV2; DNA: TGTGCCAGCAGGCCCAGGACAGATTTTAATGAAAAACTGTTTTTT; CDR3: CASRPRTDFNEKLFF
size: .; D: .; J: TRBJ1-1; V: TRBV7-9; DNA: TGTGCCAGCAGCGAGGCGACCCTGAACACTGAAGCTTTCTTT; CDR3: CASSEATLNTEAFF
size: many; D: .; J: TRBJ2-7; V: TRBV2; DNA: TGTGCCAGCAGTGCTGAGGGGGGGAGGGTATCCGAGCAGTACTTC; CDR3: CASSAEGGRVSEQYF
size: many; D: TRBD1; J: TRBJ1-1; V: TRBV29-1; DNA: TGCAGCGCCTCGGGACAGGTTCCTTCAACGGGCACTGAAGCTTTCTTT; CDR3: CSASGQVPSTGTEAFF
size: .; D: TRBD1; J: TRBJ1-1; V: TRBV14; DNA: TGTGCCAGCTCACCACCGGGAACAGGGGCGATGAACACTGAAGCTTTCTTT; CDR3: CASSPPGTGAMNTEAFF
size: .; D: .; J: TRBJ2-3; V: TRBV5-4; DNA: TGTGCCAGCAGCTTGGGCTACCTCACCTCTACAGATACGCAGTATTTT; CDR3: CASSLGYLTSTDTQYF
size: .; D: .; J: TRBJ2-7; V: TRBV29-1; DNA: TGCAGCGTTGGGGCCGGGACATACTACGAGCAGTACTTC; CDR3: CSVGAGTYYEQYF
size: many; D: .; J: TRBJ2-1; V: TRBV9; DNA: TGTGCCAGCAGCGTATCCGAGTACAATGAGCAGTTCTTC; CDR3: CASSVSEYNEQFF
size: few; D: .; J: TRBJ2-3; V: TRBV7-8; DNA: TGTGCCAGCTTCATGGGGGACCTTCGCACAGATGCGCAGTATTTT; CDR3: CASFMGDLRTDAQYF
size: many; D: TRBD1; J: TRBJ1-3; V: TRBV6-2/TRBV6-3; DNA: TGTGCCAGCAGTGGACAGGGATACACCATATATTTT; CDR3: CASSGQGYTIYF
size: once; D: .; J: TRBJ1-3; V: TRBV15; DNA: TGTGCCACCAGCAGAGAGCCACAGACCTCTGGAAACACCATATATTTT; CDR3: CATSREPQTSGNTIYF
size: .; D: .; J: TRBJ2-7; V: TRBV7-2; DNA: TGTGCCAGCAGCTTCGCTTTTAACTACGAGCAGTACTTC; CDR3: CASSFAFNYEQYF
size: once; D: .; J: TRBJ1-6; V: TRBV5-1; DNA: TGTGCCAGCAGCTCCTTTTTGGGGGATACCCTCCACTTT; CDR3: CASSSFLGDTLHF
size: few; D: .; J: TRBJ2-1; V: TRBV15; DNA: TGTGCCACCAGCAGAGAAGCACAGCGAGAGTTCTTC; CDR3: CATSREAQREFF
size: few; D: .; J: TRBJ2-5; V: TRBV7-3; DNA: TGTGCCAGCAGCCCCGCCTTGGCGGAGACCCAGTACTTC; CDR3: CASSPALAETQYF
size: .; D: .; J: TRBJ2-2; V: TRBV10-3; DNA: TGTGCCATCAGTGAACAGGGAAACACCGGGGAGCTGTTTTTT; CDR3: CAISEQGNTGELFF
size: many; D: TRBD1; J: TRBJ2-7; V: TRBV18; DNA: TGTGCCAGCGCAAGCGGACAGGGGGCCTACGAGCAGTACTTC; CDR3: CASASGQGAYEQYF
size: few; D: .; J: TRBJ2-5; V: TRBV2; DNA: TGTGCCATCGGGCGGGCAGGGTGGGCAGAAGAGACCCAGTACTTC; CDR3: CAIGRAGWAEETQYF
size: .; D: TRBD1; J: TRBJ2-7; V: TRBV20-1; DNA: TGCAGTGCTCGGCTTCCTCGACAGGGCTCCTACGAGCAGTACTTC; CDR3: CSARLPRQGSYEQYF
size: .; D: TRBD1; J: TRBJ2-2; V: TRBV20-1; DNA: TGCAGTGCTAGAGACGCAGGACAGGGGTACACCGGGGAGCTGTTTTTT; CDR3: CSARDAGQGYTGELFF
size: once; D: .; J: TRBJ1-4; V: TRBV25-1; DNA: TGTGCCTCAGGGTGGGGTACTAATGAAAAACTGTTTTTT; CDR3: CASGWGTNEKLFF
size: .; D: .; J: TRBJ2-5; V: TRBV7-2; DNA: TGTGCCAGCAGCGGGGACCCGGGGGAGACCCAGTACTTC; CDR3: CASSGDPGETQYF
size: .; D: TRBD1; J: TRBJ2-2; V: TRBV30; DNA: TGTGCCTCTCCGGGACAGGCGAACACCGGGGAGCTGTTTTTT; CDR3: CASPGQANTGELFF
size: once; D: TRBD1; J: TRBJ1-6; V: TRBV29-1; DNA: TGCAGCGCCGGGGACAGCCCCGACTATAATTCACCCCTCCACTTT; CDR3: CSAGDSPDYNSPLHF
size: .; D: TRBD2; J: TRBJ2-3; V: TRBV7-3; DNA: TGTGCCAGCAGCTATACAGCGGGGGGTGAAACGCAGTATTTT; CDR3: CASSYTAGGETQYF
size: many; D: TRBD1; J: TRBJ2-2; V: TRBV6-1; DNA: TGTGCCAGCAGTGAAGTGGGTAGGGGGCGGGACACCGGGGAGCTGTTTTTT; CDR3: CASSEVGRGRDTGELFF